This T cell receptor beta chain originates from a study of blood T cell repertoires in COVID-19 (dated by TCRdb to about 2020). The study in broad terms: Samples covering the acute and convalescent phases of COVID-19 were provided by collaborators in the United States, Italy and Spain. The prospective study material was composed of cDNA or gDNA derived from T cells, B-cell-depleted T cells, or PBMCs. The dataset comprised deeply sampled blood TCRbeta repertoires from subjects exposed to, actively infected with, or recovered from COVID-19. The repertoires were released in a freely available public database intended as a resource for research on the immune response to SARS-CoV-2. Samples came from the ongoing ImmuneRACE study (first 160 participants) plus 1,254 subjects from 6 global collaborators. A de-identified subject ID, COVID-19 status, age in years and sex were almost always included in the sample metadata. Where available, HLA class I and class II types were taken from metadata supplied by the sample provider and were not determined by assay-based typing. The research as a whole found: The quantity of clinical and demographic metadata differed by source and by participant and was supplied without curation.

TCRbeta CDR3 regions were amplified from genomic DNA using the immunoSEQ Assay, a bias-controlled multiplex PCR. As for the authors' bioinformatics: Nucleated cell counts per sample were estimated from amplification of reference gene primers within the assay. To quantify the absolute abundance of each unique TCRbeta CDR3 rearrangement, sequence reads were collapsed and filtered. For each sample, productive Simpson clonality was calculated as the square root of Simpson's diversity index across productive rearrangements. Drawn from immuneACCESS, this table holds only the in-frame rearrangements with V and J called that TCRdb kept. Clones are partly lost; checked studies trace under half to an unresolved V gene and leave the rest unexplained. The DNA was the basis for D and trimming; V, J and clone size are from that table. The sample includes over 90,000 clones, with 88% observed a single time. The top ten clonotypes cover approximately 3.5% of the sample.

With respect to this clone: Its antigen remains unidentified. No clone much larger than this one lies a single base away; base qualities are absent.

Including cysteine and phenylalanine, the CDR3 has 14 amino acids. The entry retains the CDR3 DNA only, 42 bases that are in frame from base 1. Trimming removed 5 bases from V and 2 bases from J; the gene matches leave 4 bases unexplained. CDR1 SGHTA and CDR2 FQGNSA were looked up in the germline V gene. Each collaborating institution followed its own protocols to collect whole blood in K2EDTA tubes. Collaborator samples were shipped for TCRbeta analysis as frozen whole blood, isolated PBMCs, or DNA extracted from either sample type. The receptor comes from a human donor in a cohort sampled during active COVID-19. Sequenced: peripheral blood. Rearrangement joined TRBV7-2 to TRBJ2-5; the central 8 bases match TRBD1. The CDR3 protein is CASSIRQGQETQYF. The DNA sequence reads TGTGCCAGCAGCATCCGACAGGGGCAAGAGACCCAGTACTTC.